Listed below are T cell receptor beta chains from one sample, sequenced in a study of naive and memory T cell subsets. In TCRdb, the 5' RACE reads were re-called with MiXCR into one record per CDR3 protein. The sample lists 30,000 to 40,000 distinct CDR3 sequences; roughly a sixth were seen once. These receptors were collected from a female donor in good health. CDR3s include the opening cysteine and the closing phenylalanine or tryptophan. Fields, in order: CDR3 length, J gene, D gene, clone size, V gene, CDR3 protein, CDR3 DNA. A D gene is named only where the DNA matches it firmly. The listing skips clone size in some rows; elsewhere it reads once, few, many or a size class.

len: 15
j_gene: TRBJ2-7
d_gene: .
abundance: many
v_gene: TRBV7-2
CDR3aa: CASSFFGGVAYEQYF
CDR3nt: TGTGCCAGCAGCTTTTTTGGCGGGGTTGCGTACGAGCAGTACTTC

len: 13
j_gene: TRBJ1-6
d_gene: .
abundance: .
v_gene: TRBV20-1
CDR3aa: CSARPGINSPLHF
CDR3nt: TGCAGTGCTAGGCCAGGGATTAATTCACCCCTCCACTTT

len: 11
j_gene: TRBJ2-7
d_gene: .
abundance: few
v_gene: TRBV7-2
CDR3aa: CASSILYEQYF
CDR3nt: TGTGCCAGCAGCATCCTCTACGAGCAGTACTTC

len: 16
j_gene: TRBJ2-2
d_gene: .
abundance: few
v_gene: TRBV9
CDR3aa: CASSVEVRANTGELFF
CDR3nt: TGTGCCAGCAGCGTAGAAGTCAGGGCGAACACCGGGGAGCTGTTTTTT

len: 16
j_gene: TRBJ2-7
d_gene: .
abundance: few
v_gene: TRBV5-6
CDR3aa: CASSLSHVTGLYEQYF
CDR3nt: TGTGCCAGCAGCTTGTCGCACGTAACAGGGTTATACGAGCAGTACTTC

len: 15
j_gene: TRBJ1-2
d_gene: TRBD1
abundance: few
v_gene: TRBV7-9
CDR3aa: CASSLTRTGGNGYTF
CDR3nt: TGTGCCAGCAGCCTTACTCGGACAGGGGGGAATGGCTACACCTTC

len: 16
j_gene: TRBJ1-4
d_gene: .
abundance: .
v_gene: TRBV7-9
CDR3aa: CASSSTRISTNEKLFF
CDR3nt: TGTGCCAGCAGCTCGACGCGAATTTCAACTAATGAAAAACTGTTTTTT

len: 15
j_gene: TRBJ2-1
d_gene: TRBD2
abundance: many
v_gene: TRBV6-1
CDR3aa: CASIGVAGLYNEQFF
CDR3nt: TGTGCCAGCATTGGAGTAGCGGGCTTATACAATGAGCAGTTCTTC

len: 15
j_gene: TRBJ2-3
d_gene: .
abundance: few
v_gene: TRBV5-4
CDR3aa: CASTENRAGTDTQYF
CDR3nt: TGTGCCAGCACCGAAAACAGGGCCGGCACAGATACGCAGTATTTT

len: 13
j_gene: TRBJ1-5
d_gene: .
abundance: many
v_gene: TRBV6-5
CDR3aa: CASSSDIREPQHF
CDR3nt: TGTGCCAGCAGCTCGGACATCCGGGAGCCCCAGCATTTT

len: 13
j_gene: TRBJ2-1
d_gene: .
abundance: few
v_gene: TRBV25-1
CDR3aa: CASSESPDSEQFF
CDR3nt: TGTGCCAGCAGTGAATCTCCGGACAGCGAGCAGTTCTTC

len: 12
j_gene: TRBJ1-1
d_gene: .
abundance: few
v_gene: TRBV6-5
CDR3aa: CASSYSREEAFF
CDR3nt: TGTGCCAGCAGTTATAGCCGGGAAGAGGCTTTCTTT

len: 13
j_gene: TRBJ1-5
d_gene: .
abundance: many
v_gene: TRBV20-1
CDR3aa: CSASADRQQPQHF
CDR3nt: TGCAGTGCTAGTGCCGACAGGCAGCAGCCCCAGCATTTT

len: 17
j_gene: TRBJ2-3
d_gene: .
abundance: many
v_gene: TRBV29-1
CDR3aa: CSVPLYGRIGRTDTQYF
CDR3nt: TGCAGCGTCCCCTTATACGGACGCATCGGGCGCACAGATACGCAGTATTTT

len: 16
j_gene: TRBJ1-2
d_gene: .
abundance: many
v_gene: TRBV12-2
CDR3aa: CASRLEGQRANYGYTF
CDR3nt: TGTGCAAGTCGCTTAGAGGGACAGAGAGCTAACTATGGCTACACCTTC

len: 16
j_gene: TRBJ2-7
d_gene: TRBD2
abundance: .
v_gene: TRBV20-1
CDR3aa: CSARKVRGGQWDEQYF
CDR3nt: TGCAGTGCTAGAAAGGTGCGGGGGGGGCAATGGGACGAGCAGTACTTC

len: 14
j_gene: TRBJ1-1
d_gene: .
abundance: .
v_gene: TRBV10-3
CDR3aa: CAISEFLANSEAFF
CDR3nt: TGTGCCATCAGTGAGTTCCTTGCAAACTCTGAAGCTTTCTTT

len: 16
j_gene: TRBJ1-1
d_gene: TRBD1
abundance: many
v_gene: TRBV15
CDR3aa: CATRDSGTGTNTEAFF
CDR3nt: TGTGCCACCAGGGATTCCGGGACAGGGACGAACACTGAAGCTTTCTTT

len: 16
j_gene: TRBJ2-1
d_gene: TRBD1
abundance: many
v_gene: TRBV7-2
CDR3aa: CASSSRGQGAYNEQFF
CDR3nt: TGTGCCAGCAGCTCTCGTGGACAGGGGGCGTACAATGAGCAGTTCTTC

len: 12
j_gene: TRBJ2-7
d_gene: .
abundance: .
v_gene: TRBV5-1
CDR3aa: CASSVDIYEQYF
CDR3nt: TGCGCCAGCAGTGTTGACATCTACGAGCAGTACTTC

len: 18
j_gene: TRBJ2-3
d_gene: .
abundance: few
v_gene: TRBV13
CDR3aa: CASSLGQGGQGFTDTQYF
CDR3nt: TGTGCCAGCAGCTTAGGCCAGGGAGGGCAGGGGTTCACAGATACGCAGTATTTT

len: 19
j_gene: TRBJ1-1
d_gene: .
abundance: .
v_gene: TRBV7-2
CDR3aa: CASSLASNFGWKSNTEAFF
CDR3nt: TGTGCCAGCAGCTTAGCGTCGAATTTTGGATGGAAATCGAACACTGAAGCTTTCTTT

len: 14
j_gene: TRBJ1-1
d_gene: TRBD1
abundance: few
v_gene: TRBV6-5
CDR3aa: CASSGSGTGFKAFF
CDR3nt: TGTGCCAGCAGTGGATCCGGGACAGGGTTCAAAGCTTTCTTT

len: 15
j_gene: TRBJ1-6
d_gene: .
abundance: many
v_gene: TRBV18
CDR3aa: CASSPRQEYNSPLHF
CDR3nt: TGTGCCAGCTCACCACGGCAGGAATATAATTCACCCCTCCACTTT

len: 14
j_gene: TRBJ2-7
d_gene: .
abundance: many
v_gene: TRBV27
CDR3aa: CASSPLDRSYEQYF
CDR3nt: TGTGCCAGCAGTCCCCTGGACCGGTCCTACGAGCAGTACTTC

len: 15
j_gene: TRBJ1-5
d_gene: TRBD1
abundance: few
v_gene: TRBV6-5
CDR3aa: CASSPGGTANQPQHF
CDR3nt: TGTGCCAGCAGCCCAGGCGGGACAGCCAATCAGCCCCAGCATTTT